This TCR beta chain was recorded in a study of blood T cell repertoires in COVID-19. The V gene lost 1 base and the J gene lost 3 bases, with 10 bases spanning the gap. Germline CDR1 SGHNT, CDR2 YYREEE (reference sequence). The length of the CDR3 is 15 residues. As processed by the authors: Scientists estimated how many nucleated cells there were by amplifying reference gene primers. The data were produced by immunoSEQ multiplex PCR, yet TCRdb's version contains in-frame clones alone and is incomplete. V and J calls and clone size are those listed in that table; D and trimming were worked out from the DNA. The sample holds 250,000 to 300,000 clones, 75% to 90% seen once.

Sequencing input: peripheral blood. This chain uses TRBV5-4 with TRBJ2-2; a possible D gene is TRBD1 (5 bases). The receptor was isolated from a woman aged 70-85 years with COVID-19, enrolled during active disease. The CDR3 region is CASSLTGVDTGELFF. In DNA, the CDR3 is TGTGCCAGCAGCTTGACAGGCGTTGACACCGGGGAGCTGTTTTTT.